This T cell receptor beta chain stems from a study of blood T cell repertoires in COVID-19 (dated by TCRdb to about 2020). A note on the overall study: The collaborator samples originated in the United States, Italy and Spain and spanned the acute and convalescent phases of COVID-19. Where available, HLA class I and class II types were obtained from metadata supplied by the sample provider rather than from assay-based typing. The material from the prospective study consisted of cDNA or gDNA derived from T cells, B-cell-depleted T cells, or PBMCs. Subjects who had been exposed to COVID-19, were actively infected with it, or had recovered from it provided the deeply sampled blood TCRbeta repertoires that made up the dataset. The sample metadata nearly always contained a de-identified subject ID, COVID-19 status, age in years and sex. Samples were obtained from the ongoing ImmuneRACE study (first 160 participants) and from some 1,300 subjects provided by 6 global collaborators. The repertoires were released in a freely available public database meant as a resource for research on the immune response to SARS-CoV-2. The paper's findings and limits, for the study overall: The quantity of clinical and demographic metadata differed by source and by participant and was supplied without curation.

Points on this clone: It lacks a known antigen. No much larger clonotype is one base removed from it; base qualities were not supplied.

TCRbeta CDR3 regions were amplified from genomic DNA using the immunoSEQ Assay, a bias-controlled multiplex PCR. On the authors' methods: Nucleated cell counts per sample were estimated from amplification of reference gene primers within the assay. Sequence reads were collapsed and filtered to measure the absolute abundance of every unique TCRbeta CDR3 rearrangement. For each sample, productive Simpson clonality was calculated as the square root of Simpson's diversity index over productive rearrangements. Imported from immuneACCESS, the table was reduced by TCRdb to in-frame sequences with V and J called. These copies leave out some clones; in studies compared against another copy, an unresolved V gene accounts for under half, and the cause of the remainder is not known. Clonal size and the V and J genes are those of that table, whereas D and trimming came from the DNA. Here the sample has 360,000 or so clones; around four fifths occur a single time. The ten most abundant clones make up around 5.1% of the sample.

V is trimmed back by 7 bases and J by 5 bases, and the junction contains 7 bases that no gene match accounts for. From the cysteine up to the phenylalanine, the CDR3 has a length of 13 residues. Only the CDR3 DNA stays, 39 bases, in frame from base 1. CDR1 SNHLY and CDR2 FYNNEI are derived from the germline V gene. Enrolling through a virtual design, the prospective study's participants ranged in age from roughly 18 to 89 years and lived across some 23 United States geographic areas. To assign participants to cohorts, the prospective study relied on clinical history that participants themselves reported in a screening survey and a study questionnaire. Recovered participants in ImmuneRACE Cohort 3 were defined as having two consecutive negative NP/OP PCR tests, clearance from a healthcare professional, or resolution of symptoms. Mobile phlebotomists in the prospective study collected whole blood, serum and a nasopharyngeal or oropharyngeal swab from every participant. Prospective study participants could optionally give additional blood draws and questionnaires over a roughly two-month period. Prospective study blood samples were shipped either frozen or at room temperature before DNA extraction.

The source is a woman between 45 and 65 years old who had recovered from COVID-19. The sequence joins TRBV2 to TRBJ2-7; 8 nucleotides in the junction match TRBD2. Source material: PBMCs or T cells enriched from blood (not recorded which). The CDR3 reads as follows: CASTGGAIHEQYF. The nucleotide sequence is TGTGCCAGCACGGGAGGGGCCATCCACGAGCAGTACTTC.